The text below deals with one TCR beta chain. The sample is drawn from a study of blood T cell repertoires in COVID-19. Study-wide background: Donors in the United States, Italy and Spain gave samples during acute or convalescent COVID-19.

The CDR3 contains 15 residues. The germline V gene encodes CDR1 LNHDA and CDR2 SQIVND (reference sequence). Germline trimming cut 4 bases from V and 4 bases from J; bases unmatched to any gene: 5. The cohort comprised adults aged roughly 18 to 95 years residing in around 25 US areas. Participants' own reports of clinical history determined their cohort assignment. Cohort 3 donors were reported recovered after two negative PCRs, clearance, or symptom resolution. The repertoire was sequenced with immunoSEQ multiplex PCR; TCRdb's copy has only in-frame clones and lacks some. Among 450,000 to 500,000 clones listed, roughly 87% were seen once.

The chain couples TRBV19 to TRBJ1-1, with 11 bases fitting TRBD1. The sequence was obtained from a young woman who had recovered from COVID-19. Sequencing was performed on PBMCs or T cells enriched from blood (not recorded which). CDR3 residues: CASSRAGTGGTEAFF. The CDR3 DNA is TGTGCCAGTAGTAGGGCCGGGACAGGGGGCACTGAAGCTTTCTTT.